This is a list of T cell receptor beta chains from one sample in a study of Ad26.COV2.S vaccination and SARS-CoV-2 variants. Measured with immunoSEQ multiplex PCR; TCRdb has only the in-frame clones, and not every one. The sample has about 180,000 clones, around nine tenths seen once. The starting material was peripheral blood, obtained after recovery from COVID-19. The receptors derive from a human donor who had recovered from COVID-19. Each CDR3 is given with its conserved first and last residue. D genes are given only for firm matches. Some rows have no size entry. The others give once, few or many, or a class for an expanded clone.

>once|TRBJ2-6|TRBV27|.
TGTGCCAGCAGTTCGACGTCTGGGGCCAACGTCCTGACTTTC
CASSSTSGANVLTF
>.|TRBJ2-7|TRBV25-1|TRBD1
TGTGCCAGCCTCGATGGCGGGACAGGAGCCTACGAGCAGTACTTC
CASLDGGTGAYEQYF
>.|TRBJ2-1|TRBV19|TRBD2
TGTGCCACCTGGACTAGCGGGAGGAAAGATGAGCAGTTCTTC
CATWTSGRKDEQFF
>.|TRBJ2-1|TRBV28|.
TGTGCCAGCAGGACAGAGACCTACAATGAGCAGTTCTTC
CASRTETYNEQFF
>.|TRBJ2-2|TRBV27|.
TGTGCCAGCAGTCTGAGGGGGGGTGGCACCGGGGAGCTGTTTTTT
CASSLRGGGTGELFF
>.|TRBJ2-5|TRBV7-2|TRBD2
TGTGCCAGCAGCTCTAGCGGGAGTGAGGAGACCCAGTACTTC
CASSSSGSEETQYF
>.|TRBJ2-7|TRBV9|TRBD2
TGTGCCAGCAGCGTAGGAAGCGGGGGGTCGTACGAGCAGTACTTC
CASSVGSGGSYEQYF
>.|TRBJ1-5|TRBV5-4|.
TGTGCCAGCAGCTTCGGAGGGGGTCAGCCCCAGCATTTT
CASSFGGGQPQHF
>.|TRBJ2-1|TRBV7-3|.
TGTGCCAGCAGCTTAGGGCGAAACAATGAGCAGTTCTTC
CASSLGRNNEQFF
>.|TRBJ1-1|TRBV18|TRBD1
TGTGCCAGCTCACCTCGACAGGGAAGCACTGAAGCTTTCTTT
CASSPRQGSTEAFF
>once|TRBJ2-7|TRBV7-9|.
TGTGCCAGCAGCTCTGCTAGCGCCTCCTACGAGCAGTACTTC
CASSSASASYEQYF
>.|TRBJ1-4|TRBV19|.
TGTGCCAGTAGCCCTCGGCCTTATGAAAAACTGTTTTTT
CASSPRPYEKLFF
>.|TRBJ2-7|TRBV9|.
TGTGCCAGCAGCGTAGGTCTGGGTGCCACCTACGAGCAGTACTTC
CASSVGLGATYEQYF
>.|TRBJ2-7|TRBV30|.
TGTGCCTGGAGGGGGACCTCCTACGAGCAGTACTTC
CAWRGTSYEQYF
>.|TRBJ2-1|TRBV3-1/TRBV3-2|TRBD1
TGTGCCAGCAGCCAAGATCGTGGACAGGGTTACAATGAGCAGTTCTTC
CASSQDRGQGYNEQFF
>once|TRBJ1-2|TRBV27|.
TGTGCCAGCAGTTGGGGACCTTTATATGGCTACACCTTC
CASSWGPLYGYTF
>.|TRBJ1-3|TRBV7-6|.
TGTGCCAGCAGCTTAGAGAGGGGTTTCTCTGGAAACACCATATATTTT
CASSLERGFSGNTIYF
>.|TRBJ2-7|TRBV2|.
TGTGCCAGCAGTGACCGGCAGGGACTGACCTACGAGCAGTACTTC
CASSDRQGLTYEQYF
>.|TRBJ2-7|TRBV29-1|.
TGCATCCCTATAAGGGTAGGGGCCTACGAGCAGTACTTC
CIPIRVGAYEQYF
>.|TRBJ1-5|TRBV18|.
TGTGCCAGCTCGGCGATGAATCAGCCCCAGCATTTT
CASSAMNQPQHF
>once|TRBJ2-3|TRBV2|.
TGTGCCAGCAGTGAGATTGCAGATACGCAGTATTTT
CASSEIADTQYF
>.|TRBJ2-4|TRBV3-1/TRBV3-2|.
TGTGCCAGCAGCCAAGCAGGCGGGATCATCCCAGGCATTCAGTACTTC
CASSQAGGIIPGIQYF
>.|TRBJ1-1|TRBV7-9|.
TGTGCCAGCAGCTACCGGACAGACCTGAACACTGAAGCTTTCTTT
CASSYRTDLNTEAFF
>.|TRBJ2-1|TRBV9|.
TGTGCCAGCAACAAACAGGTCAGCTCCTACAATGAGCAGTTCTTC
CASNKQVSSYNEQFF
>once|TRBJ2-2|TRBV2|TRBD1
TGTGCCAGCAGTGAAGAGGCCCCGAGGACAGGCCTAAACACCGGGGAGCTGTTTTTT
CASSEEAPRTGLNTGELFF
>.|TRBJ2-7|TRBV25-1|.
TGTGCCAGCAGTGAATGGGCCCCGACCTACGAGCAGTACTTC
CASSEWAPTYEQYF
>.|TRBJ2-1|TRBV5-1|.
TGCGCCAGCAGCTTGTACAGGGCATCCTACAATGAGCAGTTCTTC
CASSLYRASYNEQFF
>once|TRBJ2-3|TRBV12-3/TRBV12-4|TRBD1
TGTGCGGTCAGGCCCACGAGGACAGGTACGCAGTATTTT
CAVRPTRTGTQYF
>.|TRBJ2-3|TRBV3-1/TRBV3-2|.
TGTGCCAGCAGCCAATCACCCCGCTGGGGCTTCAGCACAGATACGCAGTATTTT
CASSQSPRWGFSTDTQYF
>few|TRBJ2-7|TRBV7-8|TRBD2
TGTGCCAGCAGCTTTACTAGCGGATACGAGCAGTACTTC
CASSFTSGYEQYF
>.|TRBJ2-7|TRBV5-1|TRBD2
TGCGCCAGCAGCAAGGGACTAGGCAACTACGAGCAGTACTTC
CASSKGLGNYEQYF
>.|TRBJ2-6|TRBV9|.
TGTGCCAGCAGCGCCCCCAGGGAACCCTCCGGGGCCAACGTCCTGACTTTC
CASSAPREPSGANVLTF
>.|TRBJ1-5|TRBV19|TRBD1
TGTGCCAGTACCCTCCTAGGACAGGGAGGGAATCAGCCCCAGCATTTT
CASTLLGQGGNQPQHF
>.|TRBJ2-1|TRBV6-5|TRBD2
TGTGCCACCGCCAGTAGCGGGAGTGGGTGGAATGAGCAGTTCTTC
CATASSGSGWNEQFF
>few|TRBJ2-1|TRBV5-1|TRBD2
TGCGCCAGCAGCTTGGCACCGGGACTAGCGGTCGTACGCTACAATGAGCAGTTCTTC
CASSLAPGLAVVRYNEQFF
>.|TRBJ1-2|TRBV19|.
TGTGCCAGTCGCAGGGGTTTTAACTATGGCTACACCTTC
CASRRGFNYGYTF
>.|TRBJ1-1|TRBV7-9|.
TGTGCCAGCAGCTTTGCAGGGGTCGGGAACACTGAAGCTTTCTTT
CASSFAGVGNTEAFF
>.|TRBJ2-7|TRBV2|.
TGTGCCAGCAGTGAAAGCTCCTACGAGCAGTACTTC
CASSESSYEQYF
>.|TRBJ2-1|TRBV18|TRBD2
TGTGCCAGCTCACCACCGACTAGCGGGTACAATGAGCAGTTCTTC
CASSPPTSGYNEQFF
>.|TRBJ2-7|TRBV7-8|TRBD2
TGTGCCAGCAGCCCTCTTTTCGGCGGGGGAAGCTCCTACGAGCAGTACTTC
CASSPLFGGGSSYEQYF
>.|TRBJ2-3|TRBV5-4|TRBD2
TGTGCCAGCAGCTCGGGACTAGCAGGAGATACGCAGTATTTT
CASSSGLAGDTQYF
>.|TRBJ2-1|TRBV7-2|.
TGTGCCAGCAGCTTAGCACAGGTTAACAATGAGCAGTTCTTC
CASSLAQVNNEQFF
>.|TRBJ2-2|TRBV2|.
TGTGCCAGCGAAAAAACACTGAACACCGGGGAGCTGTTTTTT
CASEKTLNTGELFF
>.|TRBJ2-4|TRBV11-2|.
TGTGCCAGCAGCTTAGCGCCGGGGCTAGCCAAAAACATTCAGTACTTC
CASSLAPGLAKNIQYF
>.|TRBJ2-5|TRBV7-6|TRBD2
TGTGCCAGCAGAGCCCGGGGGGGACAAGAGACCCAGTACTTC
CASRARGGQETQYF
>.|TRBJ1-2|TRBV2|.
TGTGCCAGCAGCCCCGGGGTTGTTGGTAATGGCTACACCTTC
CASSPGVVGNGYTF
>.|TRBJ1-5|TRBV27|TRBD1
TGTGCCAGCAGTTTAGAGGGGGCCGTCAATCAGCCCCAGCATTTT
CASSLEGAVNQPQHF
>.|TRBJ2-2|TRBV6-5|.
TGTGCCAGCGTGTCCGGGGAGCTGTTTTTT
CASVSGELFF
>.|TRBJ2-7|TRBV28|TRBD1
TGTGCCAGCAGGTCCAGGGGGCGCAGGAACGAGCAGTACTTC
CASRSRGRRNEQYF
>.|TRBJ2-7|TRBV4-2|TRBD2
TGTGCCAGCAGCCAAGATACTAGCGGCATCCCCTACGAGCAGTACTTC
CASSQDTSGIPYEQYF
>.|TRBJ1-1|TRBV28|.
TGTGCCAGCAGCCCTCCCCCTCAGGGTTGGGGAGGCACTGAAGCTTTCTTT
CASSPPPQGWGGTEAFF
>.|TRBJ1-2|TRBV28|.
TGTGCCAGCACCCTCGCGGCCGCGGGGGACCGTTACACCTTC
CASTLAAAGDRYTF
>.|TRBJ1-2|TRBV7-9|TRBD1
TGTGCCAGCACCTCCCCGGGGCAGGGGGCCTATGGCTACACCTTC
CASTSPGQGAYGYTF
>.|TRBJ2-5|TRBV7-8|.
TGTGCCAGCAGCTTAACGAGGGAGCGAGAGACCCAGTACTTC
CASSLTRERETQYF
>.|TRBJ2-7|TRBV6-5|.
TGTGCCAGCAGTTATCCCTCAGGGAGAGGATCCGAGCAGTACTTC
CASSYPSGRGSEQYF
>once|TRBJ2-3|TRBV24-1|.
TGTGCCACCAGTGGAAAAGCCCCCACAGATACGCAGTATTTT
CATSGKAPTDTQYF
>.|TRBJ2-2|TRBV4-2|TRBD2
TGTGCGAGCGGGGGGGACAACCAGAACACCGGGGAGCTGTTTTTT
CASGGDNQNTGELFF
>.|TRBJ1-2|TRBV6-1|.
TGTGCCAGCAGTGAGTATTTGGACTATGGCTACACCTTC
CASSEYLDYGYTF
>.|TRBJ2-2|TRBV10-3|.
TGTGCCATCAGACCTGACAAATCTAACACCGGGGAGCTGTTTTTT
CAIRPDKSNTGELFF